The rows below give T cell receptor beta chains drawn from one sample of a study of shared clonotypes between healthy human individuals. Assay: immunoSEQ multiplex PCR; the TCRdb copy retains only in-frame clones and omits some. The table includes roughly 720,000 clones, about nine tenths detected once. The specimen was memory CD8+ T cells from PBMCs. These receptors originate from a young man in good health. Some clones in this sample may be carry-over from other donors' samples. Each CDR3 is given with its conserved first and last residue. The D gene is left open where the match is weak. Clone size appears in some rows only: once, few, many, or a class for an expanded clone.

clone size,J gene,V gene,D gene,CDR3 protein,CDR3 DNA
.,TRBJ2-3,TRBV15,.,CATSRDLGGGLATDTQYF,TGTGCCACCAGCAGAGATCTTGGGGGAGGACTTGCTACAGATACGCAGTATTTT
.,TRBJ2-7,TRBV27,.,CASSPLLNLYEQYF,TGTGCCAGCAGCCCCCTCCTAAACCTCTACGAGCAGTACTTC
.,TRBJ2-2,TRBV4-3,.,CASSQGRGTGELFF,TGCGCCAGCAGCCAAGGGCGGGGAACCGGGGAGCTGTTTTTT
.,TRBJ2-7,TRBV5-6,.,CASSLTLWETHSYEQYF,TGTGCCAGCAGCTTGACCCTGTGGGAGACCCACTCCTACGAGCAGTACTTC
.,TRBJ2-3,TRBV7-6,TRBD1,CASTPTGMNTDTQYF,TGTGCCAGCACCCCGACAGGGATGAACACAGATACGCAGTATTTT
.,TRBJ2-1,TRBV4-3,.,CASSQEERHNEQFF,TGCGCCAGCAGCCAAGAGGAGCGACACAATGAGCAGTTCTTC
.,TRBJ2-7,TRBV28,TRBD2,CASSSTSGTYEQYF,TGTGCCAGCAGTTCGACTAGCGGTACCTACGAGCAGTACTTC
.,TRBJ1-5,TRBV28,.,CASSLRGPINQPQHF,TGTGCCAGCAGTCTCAGGGGCCCTATCAATCAGCCCCAGCATTTT
once,TRBJ2-1,TRBV12-5,.,CASGYYGGNNEQFF,TGTGCTAGTGGTTACTACGGGGGAAACAATGAGCAGTTCTTC
.,TRBJ1-5,TRBV6-5,.,CASSYSIGGNQPQHF,TGTGCCAGCAGTTACTCTATAGGGGGCAATCAGCCCCAGCATTTT
once,TRBJ2-5,TRBV4-3,.,CASSHRFYLYQETQYF,TGCGCCAGCAGCCATCGATTTTACCTGTACCAAGAGACCCAGTACTTC
.,TRBJ1-1,TRBV7-8,.,CASSSPGQWVNTEAFF,TGTGCCAGCAGCTCTCCCGGACAGTGGGTGAACACTGAAGCTTTCTTT
.,TRBJ2-1,TRBV9,TRBD2,CASSAPGLAGGYSYNEQFF,TGTGCCAGCAGCGCCCCGGGACTAGCGGGAGGGTACTCCTACAATGAGCAGTTCTTC
.,TRBJ2-7,TRBV28,.,CASSPNSLAHEQYF,TGTGCCAGCAGTCCCAACTCCCTAGCCCACGAGCAGTACTTC